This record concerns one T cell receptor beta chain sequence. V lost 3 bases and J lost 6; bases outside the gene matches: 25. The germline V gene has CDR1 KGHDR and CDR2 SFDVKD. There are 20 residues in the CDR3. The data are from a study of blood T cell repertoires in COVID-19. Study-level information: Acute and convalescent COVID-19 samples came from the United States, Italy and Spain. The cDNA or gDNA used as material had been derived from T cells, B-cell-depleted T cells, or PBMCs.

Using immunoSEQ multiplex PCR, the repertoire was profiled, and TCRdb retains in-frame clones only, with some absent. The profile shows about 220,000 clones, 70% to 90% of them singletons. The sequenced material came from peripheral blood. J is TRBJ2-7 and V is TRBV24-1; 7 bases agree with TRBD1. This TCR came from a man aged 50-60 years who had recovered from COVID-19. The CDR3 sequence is CATSDLSYQQGPHRFVEQYF. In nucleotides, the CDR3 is TGTGCCACCAGTGATCTCTCATATCAACAGGGGCCTCACCGGTTTGTCGAGCAGTACTTC.